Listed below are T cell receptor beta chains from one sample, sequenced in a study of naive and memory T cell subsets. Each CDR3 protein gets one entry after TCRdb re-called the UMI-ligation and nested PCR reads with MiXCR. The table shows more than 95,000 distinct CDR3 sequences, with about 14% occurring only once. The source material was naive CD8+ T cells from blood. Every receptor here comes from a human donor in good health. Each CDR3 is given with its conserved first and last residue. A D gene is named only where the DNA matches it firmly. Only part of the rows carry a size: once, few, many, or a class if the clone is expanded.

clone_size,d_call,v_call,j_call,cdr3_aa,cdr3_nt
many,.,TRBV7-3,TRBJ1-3,CASSLTVGPPGNTIYF,TGTGCCAGCAGCTTAACTGTTGGACCCCCGGGAAACACCATATATTTT
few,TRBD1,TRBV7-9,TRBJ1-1,CASSPTGSGNTEAFF,TGTGCCAGCAGCCCGACAGGGTCAGGGAACACTGAAGCTTTCTTT
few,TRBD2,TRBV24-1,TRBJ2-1,CATSEPTGGNNEQFF,TGTGCCACCAGTGAACCGACCGGGGGGAACAATGAGCAGTTCTTC
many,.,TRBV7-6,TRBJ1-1,CASSGHLNTEAFF,TGTGCCAGCAGCGGACATTTGAACACTGAAGCTTTCTTT
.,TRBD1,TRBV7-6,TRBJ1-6,CASSESGTGSPLHF,TGTGCCAGCAGCGAATCAGGGACAGGGTCACCCCTCCACTTT
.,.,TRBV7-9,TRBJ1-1,CASVGSGTEAFF,TGTGCCAGCGTCGGGAGTGGGACTGAAGCTTTCTTT
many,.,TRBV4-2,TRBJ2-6,CASSQATSGANVLTF,TGTGCCAGCAGCCAAGCAACCTCTGGGGCCAACGTCCTGACTTTC
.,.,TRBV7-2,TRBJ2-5,CASSQIGGGATQYF,TGTGCCAGCAGCCAGATCGGAGGGGGGGCGACCCAGTACTTC
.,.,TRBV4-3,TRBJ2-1,CASSATGGYNEQFF,TGCGCCAGCAGCGCAACTGGGGGTTACAATGAGCAGTTCTTC
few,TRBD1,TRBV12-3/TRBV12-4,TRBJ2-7,CASRKTGGEQYF,TGTGCCAGCAGAAAAACAGGGGGCGAGCAGTACTTC
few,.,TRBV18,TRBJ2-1,CASSPPLDTSSYNEQFF,TGTGCCAGCTCACCACCTCTCGACACGAGCTCCTACAATGAGCAGTTCTTC
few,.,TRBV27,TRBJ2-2,CASSLGGAYTGELFF,TGTGCCAGCAGTTTGGGCGGGGCTTACACCGGGGAGCTGTTTTTT
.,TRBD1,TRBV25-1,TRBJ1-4,CASSDGTTGVREKLFF,TGTGCCAGCAGTGACGGAACCACAGGGGTTCGTGAAAAACTGTTTTTT
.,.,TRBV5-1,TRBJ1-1,CASSLAGAGTEAFF,TGCGCCAGCAGCTTGGCCGGGGCAGGCACTGAAGCTTTCTTT
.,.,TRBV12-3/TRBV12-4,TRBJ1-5,CASSRDGPPQSGSQHF,TGTGCCAGCAGCCGGGACGGCCCCCCTCAATCAGGGTCCCAGCATTTT
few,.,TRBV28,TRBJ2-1,CASKGGGNEQFF,TGTGCCAGCAAGGGGGGAGGGAATGAGCAGTTCTTC
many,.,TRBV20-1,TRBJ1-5,CSAHGDSNQPQHF,TGCAGTGCACACGGGGACAGCAATCAGCCCCAGCATTTT
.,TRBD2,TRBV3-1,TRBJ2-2,CASSPKGGSGGTGELFF,TGTGCCAGCAGTCCCAAGGGCGGGAGCGGCGGCACCGGGGAGCTGTTTTTT
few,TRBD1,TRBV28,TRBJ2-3,CASSLTGWSTDTQYF,TGTGCCAGCAGTTTGACAGGGTGGAGCACAGATACGCAGTATTTT
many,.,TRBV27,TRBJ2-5,CASSLSRLQETQYF,TGTGCCAGCAGTTTATCTCGGCTACAAGAGACCCAGTACTTC
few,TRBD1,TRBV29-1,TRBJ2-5,CSVEKGAHSLYQETQYF,TGCAGCGTTGAGAAGGGGGCACATTCCTTGTACCAAGAGACCCAGTACTTC
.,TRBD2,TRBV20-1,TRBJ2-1,CSARGGDLSSYNEQFF,TGCAGTGCTAGGGGGGGGGATCTTAGCTCCTACAATGAGCAGTTCTTC
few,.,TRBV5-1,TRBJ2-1,CATAQGGAYNEQFF,TGCGCCACCGCACAGGGTGGGGCCTACAATGAGCAGTTCTTC
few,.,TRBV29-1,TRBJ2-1,CSVHLGTSQGRGEQFF,TGCAGCGTCCACTTGGGAACGTCCCAGGGGAGAGGTGAGCAGTTCTTC
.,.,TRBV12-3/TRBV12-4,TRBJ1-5,CASSYRVSDQPQHF,TGTGCCAGCAGTTACAGGGTTTCAGATCAGCCCCAGCATTTT
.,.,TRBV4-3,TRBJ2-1,CASSQAAKGVEQFF,TGCGCCAGCAGCCAAGCGGCCAAGGGGGTGGAGCAGTTCTTC
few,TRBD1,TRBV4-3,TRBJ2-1,CASSQKNPLQQGANEQFF,TGCGCCAGCAGCCAAAAGAACCCCCTCCAACAGGGGGCAAATGAGCAGTTCTTC
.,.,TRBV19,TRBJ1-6,CASVGGYNSPLHF,TGTGCCAGCGTAGGGGGTTATAATTCACCCCTCCACTTT
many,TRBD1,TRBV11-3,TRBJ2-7,CASSLAAGTAEQYF,TGTGCCAGCAGCTTAGCAGCCGGGACAGCCGAGCAGTACTTC
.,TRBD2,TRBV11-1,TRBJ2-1,CASSLGGSTLNEQFF,TGTGCCAGCAGCTTAGGCGGGAGTACGCTGAATGAGCAGTTCTTC
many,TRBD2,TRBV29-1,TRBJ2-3,CSVSPTRVASGGVSTDTQYF,TGCAGCGTCTCCCCTACGAGGGTGGCTAGCGGGGGGGTTAGCACAGATACGCAGTATTTT
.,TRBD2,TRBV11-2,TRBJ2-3,CASSSGTRELDTQYF,TGTGCCAGCAGCTCCGGGACTAGGGAATTAGATACGCAGTATTTT
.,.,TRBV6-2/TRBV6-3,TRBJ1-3,CASSSAYAPAAYF,TGTGCCAGCAGTTCTGCTTACGCCCCCGCGGCATATTTT
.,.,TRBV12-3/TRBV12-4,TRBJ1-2,CASSPSPGRLYGYTF,TGTGCCAGCAGTCCCAGCCCCGGACGGCTCTATGGCTACACCTTC
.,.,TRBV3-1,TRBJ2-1,CASSQESWGFFEQFF,TGTGCCAGCAGCCAAGAAAGCTGGGGGTTCTTTGAGCAGTTCTTC
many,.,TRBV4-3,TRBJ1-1,CASSQDPETGNTEAFF,TGCGCCAGCAGCCAGGATCCGGAGACAGGTAACACTGAAGCTTTCTTT
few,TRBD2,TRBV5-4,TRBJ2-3,CASSETSGGTDTQYF,TGTGCCAGCAGCGAAACTAGCGGGGGCACAGATACGCAGTATTTT
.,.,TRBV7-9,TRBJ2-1,CASSFTHNEQFF,TGTGCCAGCAGCTTTACCCACAATGAGCAGTTCTTC
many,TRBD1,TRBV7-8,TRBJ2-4,CASSPTGGYSKNIQYF,TGTGCCAGCAGCCCTACAGGGGGATATTCCAAAAACATTCAGTACTTC
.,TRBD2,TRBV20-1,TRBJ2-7,CSARTLADSSYEQYF,TGCAGTGCTAGGACTCTAGCGGATAGCTCCTACGAGCAGTACTTC
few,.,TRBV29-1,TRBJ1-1,CSVVDRKAEAFF,TGCAGCGTAGTTGACAGGAAGGCTGAAGCTTTCTTT
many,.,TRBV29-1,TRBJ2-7,CSVRVSYEQYF,TGCAGCGTGCGCGTTTCGTACGAGCAGTACTTC